A single sample is the source of the 28 T cell receptor beta chains below, sequenced in a study of blood T cell repertoires in COVID-19 (dated by TCRdb to 2018 to 2020). Preparation of the library involved the immunoSEQ multiplex PCR assay. The immuneACCESS repertoire file appears here via TCRdb, limited to in-frame rearrangements. These files lack a portion of the clones; in checked studies, under half of the deficit traces to unresolved V genes, and the cause of the others is not known. The sample records about 230,000 clones, approximately 80% of which are singletons. The ten largest make up less than 8% of the sample. The sample taken for sequencing was peripheral blood. Receptors were obtained from a woman aged 45 to 65 with acute or convalescent COVID-19.

The chain carries TRBV4-1 and TRBJ2-1; D is undetermined. This CDR3 comprises 14 residues. Trimming left V 1 base short and J 5 bases short, with 9 bases between. Germline values: CDR1 MGHRA, CDR2 YSYEKL. Written as DNA, the CDR3 is TGCGCCAGCAGCCAAGGGGCAGCCGACAATGAGCAGTTCTTC. Translating gives CASSQGAADNEQFF.

This chain uses TRBV28 with TRBJ1-2; 7 bases map to TRBD1. Per the germline V gene, CDR1 is MDHEN and CDR2 is SYDVKM. The V segment lost 7 bases and the J segment 7 bases; nucleotides outside the gene matches: 6. The CDR3 loop spans 12 amino acids. CDR3 loop: CASTKTGSGYTF. In nucleotides, the CDR3 is TGTGCCAGCACCAAGACAGGGAGTGGCTACACCTTC.

The chain is built from TRBV6-5 and TRBJ2-1; TRBD2 matches at 8 bases. The CDR3 spans 15 residues. Germline V gene sequence: CDR1 MNHEY, CDR2 SVGAGI. J was trimmed by 2 bases and V by 6 bases; bases with no gene match: 6. The CDR3 here is CASSFSGTPYNEQFF. Written as DNA, the CDR3 is TGTGCCAGCAGCTTTAGCGGGACGCCCTACAATGAGCAGTTCTTC.

This sequence joins TRBV2 and TRBJ2-7; D not certain. V dropped 3 bases and J dropped 0 bases, with 9 bases sitting between them. Germline loops: CDR1 SNHLY, CDR2 FYNNEI. This CDR3 comprises 14 residues. CDR3: CASSDEASSYEQYF. The CDR3 bases are TGTGCCAGCAGTGATGAGGCTAGCTCCTACGAGCAGTACTTC.

This clone was observed a few times. In DNA, the CDR3 is TGTGCCAGCAGCTCGGGACAGGGAGCGCATTTAAATCAGCCCCAGCATTTT. Residues: CASSSGQGAHLNQPQHF. The chain links TRBV7-2 to TRBJ1-5; TRBD1 agrees at 9 bases. Trimming took 4 bases from V and 4 from J; bases not matched to a gene: 11. There are 17 residues in the CDR3. Germline assignment: CDR1 SGHTA and CDR2 FQGNSA.

The V gene is TRBV4-2, the J gene TRBJ2-3; 13 bases are shared with TRBD2. This CDR3 spans 18 amino acids. V lost 5 bases, J lost 0 bases, and 8 bases stayed unmatched. Germline V CDR1 and CDR2: LGHNA, YNFKEQ. In DNA, the CDR3 is TGTGCCAGCAGCAATCCGGGACTAGCGGGGATTAGCACAGATACGCAGTATTTT. As protein: CASSNPGLAGISTDTQYF.

The rearrangement links TRBV15 to TRBJ2-5; the D gene is possibly TRBD1 (5 bases). V was clipped by 0 bases and J by 5 bases, with 10 bases between them. This CDR3 region has 14 residues. Per germline, CDR1 LNHNV and CDR2 YYDKDF (reference sequence). CDR3 sequence (DNA): TGTGCCACCAGCAGAGATGCAGGGTCCGAGACCCAGTACTTC. As protein: CATSRDAGSETQYF.

This chain connects TRBV9 to TRBJ1-1; D ambiguous. The CDR3 runs 15 residues. CDR1 is SGDLS and CDR2 is YYNGEE in the germline V gene. V shed 0 bases and J shed 0 bases, with 9 bases lying between them. CDR3 residues: CASSVDSGMNTEAFF. DNA for the CDR3: TGTGCCAGCAGCGTAGATTCAGGCATGAACACTGAAGCTTTCTTT.

V usage is TRBV4-1 and J usage is TRBJ1-2; D remains ambiguous. V dropped 4 bases and J dropped 3 bases, with 12 bases sitting between them. CDR3 length: 14 amino acids. Germline lookup yields CDR1 MGHRA and CDR2 YSYEKL. The CDR3 coding sequence is TGCGCCAGCAGCCGAGACACAACGTACTATGGCTACACCTTC. Translation gives CASSRDTTYYGYTF.

The chain joins TRBV24-1 to TRBJ2-3; TRBD2 aligns across 12 bases. V shed 10 bases, J shed 6 bases, and the junction held 10 bases outside the gene matches. In germline, CDR1 is KGHDR, CDR2 SFDVKD. The CDR3 consists of 15 residues. In DNA, the CDR3 is TGTGCCACTGCAACTAGCGGGAGGAGTAGCGATACGCAGTATTTT. Its protein is CATATSGRSSDTQYF.

The chain has TRBV30 and TRBJ2-1, with D possibly TRBD2 on 6 matching bases. Germline loops: CDR1 GTSNPN, CDR2 SVGIG (reference sequence). The V gene lost 4 bases and the J gene lost 4 bases, with 14 bases spanning the gap. CDR3 length: 14 residues. CDR3 protein: CAWKGGTPYNEQFF. In DNA, the CDR3 is TGTGCCTGGAAGGGCGGGACGCCGTACAATGAGCAGTTCTTC. The variable domain in full, completed from reference TRBV30 and TRBJ2-1, reads SQTIHQWPATLVQPVGSPLSLECTVEGTSNPNLYWYRQAAGRGLQLLFYSVGIGQISSEVPQNLSASRPQDRQFILSSKKLLLSDSGFYLCAWKGGTPYNEQFFGPGTRLTVL.

The V call is TRBV21-1, the J call TRBJ1-6; the table's D gene call, TRBD1, was not cross checked with the DNA. TRBV21-1 is tagged as a pseudogene. This CDR3 has 15 residues. The DNA of the CDR3 is TGTGCCAGCAGCAAAGTGGGACAGTATAATTCACCCCTCCACTTT. It codes for CASSKVGQYNSPLHF.

The chain combines TRBV5-1 with TRBJ2-4, with a possible D match to TRBD2 (5 bases). Trimming removed 2 bases from V and 9 bases from J, with 6 bases in between. The CDR3 totals 11 residues. Germline V gene lookup returns CDR1 SGHRS and CDR2 YFSETQ. CDR3 in DNA: TGCGCCAGCAGCTTAGAGGGCATTCAGTACTTC. Protein product: CASSLEGIQYF.

The chain combines TRBV18 with TRBJ1-2, with D maybe TRBD1 (5 bases). Germline values: CDR1 KGHSH, CDR2 LQKENI. The CDR3 covers 15 residues. V dropped 3 bases and J dropped 6 bases, with 17 bases sitting between them. The CDR3 coding sequence is TGTGCCAGCTCACCCCTTGTCGGAGGGGTGGATGGCTACACCTTC. Its protein is CASSPLVGGVDGYTF.

This sequence joins TRBV3-1 (or the pseudogene TRBV3-2) and TRBJ2-1, with 12 bases fitting TRBD2. V lost 2 bases, J lost 8 bases, and 1 base stayed unmatched. The CDR3 totals 14 residues. Per germline, CDR1 LGHDT and CDR2 YNNKEL (reference sequence). The CDR3 reads CASSQLAGGDEQFF. The DNA of the CDR3 is TGTGCCAGCAGCCAACTAGCGGGGGGGGATGAGCAGTTCTTC.

The chain couples TRBV10-3 to TRBJ2-7; D is ambiguous. The CDR3 runs to 12 residues. CDR1 ENHRY and CDR2 SYGVKD come from the germline V gene. The V end lost 6 bases, the J end lost 1 base, and 7 bases lay between the germline ends. CDR3 nucleotide sequence: TGTGCCATCAGCTCTACTTCCTACGAGCAGTACTTC. It translates to CAISSTSYEQYF.

The V and J genes are TRBV5-1 and TRBJ2-3; 10 bases align to TRBD2. The length of the CDR3 is 15 residues. Per the germline V gene, CDR1 is SGHRS and CDR2 is YFSETQ. V dropped 1 base and J dropped 5; count of bases not matched to a gene: 4. The CDR3 sequence: CASSLRVAGGDTQYF. In DNA, the CDR3 is TGCGCCAGCAGCTTGAGGGTAGCGGGAGGAGATACGCAGTATTTT.

The V and J genes are TRBV6-2 or TRBV6-3 and TRBJ1-1; D is perhaps TRBD1 (6 bases). Germline values: CDR1 MNHEY, CDR2 SVGEGT. This CDR3 spans 15 amino acids. V gave up 0 bases and J gave up 4 bases, with 12 bases separating them. The CDR3 loop reads CASSYSRGGSTEAFF. CDR3 bases: TGTGCCAGCAGTTACTCGAGGGGGGGGAGCACTGAAGCTTTCTTT.

This clone came up once. J is TRBJ2-2 and V is TRBV6-5; 9 nucleotides match TRBD1. Germline CDR1 MNHEY, CDR2 SVGAGI. The CDR3 totals 14 residues. J gave up 1 base and V 10 bases, and 4 bases lay outside the gene matches. The CDR3 DNA is TGTGCCACTGCGGACAGGGGGAACACCGGGGAGCTGTTTTTT. Amino acids: CATADRGNTGELFF.

This clone appeared a single time. The chain uses TRBV7-8 and TRBJ2-7; D is perhaps TRBD2 (5 bases). This CDR3 has 15 residues. Per germline, CDR1 SGHVS and CDR2 FQNEAQ. V lost 1 base and J lost 5, with 15 bases in between. CDR3 bases: TGTGCCAGCAGCTTAGTGTCGGGAACGGGGAACGAGCAGTACTTC. Its protein is CASSLVSGTGNEQYF.

The chain uses TRBV7-9 and TRBJ1-1; no reliable D call. The V gene's germline CDR1 is SEHNR and CDR2 FQNEAQ (reference sequence). Trimming shortened V by 0 bases and J by 3 bases, and 5 bases separated the two germline ends. The CDR3 spans 13 residues. The CDR3 DNA reads as TGTGCCAGCAGCTTAGCGACTTACACTGAAGCTTTCTTT. It is translated as CASSLATYTEAFF.

This chain joins TRBV24-1 and TRBJ1-2; no clear D. The CDR3 covers 14 residues. The germline V gene has CDR1 KGHDR and CDR2 SFDVKD. V was trimmed by 10 bases and J by 2 bases, leaving 16 bases between them. CDR3 residues: CATRRASGNYGYTF. The CDR3 coding sequence is TGTGCCACGAGAAGGGCGTCGGGGAACTATGGCTACACCTTC.

CDR3 coding DNA: TGTGCCAGCAGTTACAGTCAGGTCTACTATGGCTACACCTTC. Translation gives CASSYSQVYYGYTF. This chain links TRBV6-2 or TRBV6-3 with TRBJ1-2; D uncertain. Germline V gene data show CDR1 as MNHEY and CDR2 as SVGEGT. Trimming shortened V by 2 bases and J by 3 bases, and 10 bases separated the two germline ends. The CDR3 spans 14 residues.

This chain links TRBV14 with TRBJ2-4, with a possible D match to TRBD1 (7 bases). This CDR3 has 15 residues. Trimming removed 4 bases from V and 0 bases from J, with 10 bases in between. Germline CDR1 is SGHDN and CDR2 is FVKESK. The CDR3 is CASSRGTAAKNIQYF. For the CDR3, the DNA is TGTGCCAGCAGCCGCGGGACAGCAGCCAAAAACATTCAGTACTTC.

This chain links TRBV19 with TRBJ2-5; 8 nucleotides match TRBD2. Germline V gene sequence: CDR1 LNHDA, CDR2 SQIVND (reference sequence). The CDR3 has 13 residues. J was trimmed by 1 base and V by 8 bases; bases with no gene match: 3. This chain's CDR3 is CASSTSAQETQYF. As DNA, the CDR3 is TGTGCCAGTTCGACTAGCGCCCAAGAGACCCAGTACTTC.

This rearrangement joins TRBV24-1 to TRBJ2-7, with 7 positions matching TRBD1. Trimming at V came to 5 bases and at J to 6 bases, leaving 3 bases not matched to a gene. The CDR3 totals 12 residues. Germline-derived CDR1 and CDR2 are KGHDR and SFDVKD. CDR3 region: CATSGTGAEQYF. In nucleotides, the CDR3 is TGTGCCACCAGTGGTACAGGGGCCGAGCAGTACTTC.

The chain uses TRBV3-1 (or the pseudogene TRBV3-2) and TRBJ1-2; 7 bases agree with TRBD1. V dropped 4 bases and J dropped 6; count of bases not matched to a gene: 8. CDR1 is LGHDT, CDR2 YNNKEL, per germline (reference sequence). This CDR3 comprises 14 residues. DNA for the CDR3: TGTGCCAGCAGCCCCTTAGGGGGCCCCCATGGCTACACCTTC. Amino acid sequence: CASSPLGGPHGYTF.

The V and J genes are TRBV11-2 and TRBJ2-2, with D possibly TRBD2 on 6 matching bases. The germline V gene has CDR1 SGHAT and CDR2 FQNNGV. The length of the CDR3 is 15 residues. Trimming left V 1 base short and J 6 bases short, with 12 bases between. The CDR3 region is CASSLGNSGAGELFF. CDR3 coding DNA: TGTGCCAGCAGCTTAGGGAATTCGGGAGCCGGGGAGCTGTTTTTT.